Below, one T cell receptor beta chain is given with its context. This clonotype was picked up many times. Its antigen is still unknown. No base-level quality is on record; no much larger clone is a single base apart. V gives up 4 bases and J gives up 3 bases, and the segment between their germline ends measures 19 bases. The CDR3 contains 16 residues, cysteine and phenylalanine counted. Of the read, only the CDR3 DNA is kept; its 48 bases are in frame from base 1. CDR1 and CDR2, per the germline V gene, are SQVTM and ANQGSEA. This record belongs to a study of CD8 T cells in ankylosing spondylitis listed by TCRdb under 2017. Background on the whole study: T cell receptor beta repertoires were profiled in healthy donors and ankylosing spondylitis patients so that disease-linked TCR variants could be found. The full study cohort was made up of 25 ankylosing spondylitis patients and about a hundred healthy donors. Peripheral blood was sampled, and synovial fluid was also collected from ankylosing spondylitis patients. Findings and caveats that apply to the study as a whole: Some motif variants were previously reported in synovial fluid and blood of reactive arthritis patients, suggesting common disease-initiation mechanisms. A TCR beta motif of about 8 highly homologous amino acid variants appeared characteristic of blood from ankylosing spondylitis patients. A CD8+ phenotype was shown by the disease-linked clones, which were found at relatively low frequencies in peripheral blood. The disease-linked clones were reported to be significantly enriched in matched synovial fluid samples from ankylosing spondylitis patients.

Sequenced on an Illumina HiSeq 2500. TCR beta libraries were prepared by quantitative 5'-RACE with molecular barcodes. On the authors' methods: A new computational method based on a probabilistic model of VDJ rearrangement was used to identify disease-linked TCR variants. In TCRdb, the public reads were trimmed at Q25 with fastp and aligned with MiXCR, with productive beta chains retained. Here each entry gathers all rows of one CDR3 protein and keeps the most common genes and DNA. The V and J calls and clone size are TCRdb's, not the authors'. The sample records around 140,000 distinct CDR3 sequences, around 10% of which are singletons. The top ten clonotypes cover about 4% of the sample.

This receptor was identified in a female donor with ankylosing spondylitis or in good health (not recorded which). This chain is built from TRBV29-1 and TRBJ2-1; the D gene is possibly TRBD1 or TRBD2, with 5 bases matching each. The specimen sequenced was blood, either unsorted or a sorted T cell fraction (not recorded which). The DNA reads as follows: TGCAGCGTTGGAGGTAGCGAGGGGATCGGCTACAATGAGCAGTTCTTC. The resulting protein is CSVGGSEGIGYNEQFF.